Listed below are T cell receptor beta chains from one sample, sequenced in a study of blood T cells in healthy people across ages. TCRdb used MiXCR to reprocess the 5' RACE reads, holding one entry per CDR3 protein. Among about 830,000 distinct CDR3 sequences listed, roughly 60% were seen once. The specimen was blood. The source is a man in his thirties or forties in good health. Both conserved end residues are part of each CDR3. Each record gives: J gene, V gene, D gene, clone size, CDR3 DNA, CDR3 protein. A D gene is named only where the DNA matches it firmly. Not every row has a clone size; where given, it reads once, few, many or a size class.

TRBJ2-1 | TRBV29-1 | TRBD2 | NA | TGCAGCGTCGCGGGGCAACTAGCGGGCCTGGTCTACAATGAGCAGTTCTTC | CSVAGQLAGLVYNEQFF
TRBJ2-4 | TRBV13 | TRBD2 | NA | TGTGCCAGCAGCTTAACTTACGGGAGGGCCCTCCAAAACATTCAGTACTTC | CASSLTYGRALQNIQYF
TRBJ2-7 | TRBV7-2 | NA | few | TGTGCCAGCAGCTCTGCCCAGGGGGGATGGGAGCAGTACTTC | CASSSAQGGWEQYF
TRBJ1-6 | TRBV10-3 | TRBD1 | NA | TGTGCCATCAGCCCAGGGGGCTTTTCACCCCTCCACTTT | CAISPGGFSPLHF
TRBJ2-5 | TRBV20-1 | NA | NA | TGCAGTGCTGGTTTTAATGAGCAGTACTTC | CSAGFNEQYF
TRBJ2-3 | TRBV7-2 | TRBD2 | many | TGTGCCAGCAGCAGTAGCGGGAGCACAGATACGCAGTATTTT | CASSSSGSTDTQYF
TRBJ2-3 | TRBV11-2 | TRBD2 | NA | TGTGCCAGCAGCTTAGAGCGGGTAGCGGGAACTGCAGATACGCAGTATTTT | CASSLERVAGTADTQYF
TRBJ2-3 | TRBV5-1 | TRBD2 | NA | TGCGCCAGCAGCGAGCGGGGGGGCATAAATACGCAGTATTTT | CASSERGGINTQYF
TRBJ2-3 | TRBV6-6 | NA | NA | TGTGCCAGCAGTTACTCGGGAGCGGGCACAGATACGCAGTATTTT | CASSYSGAGTDTQYF
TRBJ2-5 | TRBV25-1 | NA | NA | TGTGCCAGCAGTGGAGCAGGAAGATGGGAGACCCAGTACTTC | CASSGAGRWETQYF
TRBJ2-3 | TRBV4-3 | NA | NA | TGCGCCAGCAGCCAAGATTTAGGTCCGGATACGCAGTATTTT | CASSQDLGPDTQYF
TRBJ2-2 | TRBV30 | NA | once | TGTGCCTTCTACCGGGCGAGGGAGCTGTTTTTT | CAFYRARELFF
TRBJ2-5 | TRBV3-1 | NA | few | TGTGCCAGCAGCCCCCAGACAGCGGGGACCCAGTACTTC | CASSPQTAGTQYF
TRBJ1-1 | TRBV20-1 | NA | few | TGCAGTGCTAGAGGAGGCTCTATAGGGGATGCTGAAGCTTTCTTT | CSARGGSIGDAEAFF
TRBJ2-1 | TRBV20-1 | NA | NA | TGCAGTGCTAGTGACGGGGTGGGAAACTCTTACAATGAGCAGTTCTTC | CSASDGVGNSYNEQFF
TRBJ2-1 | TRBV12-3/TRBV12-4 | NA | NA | TGTGCCAGCAGTTCCCTGGAATACAATGAGCAGTTCTTC | CASSSLEYNEQFF
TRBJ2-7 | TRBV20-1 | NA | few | TGCAGTGCTAGATACTACGAGCAGTACTTC | CSARYYEQYF
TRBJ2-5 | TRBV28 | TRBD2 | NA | TGTGCCAGCAGCCTGCCGGGAGTAGCGGGAGGAGGCGTTGGGACCCAGTACTTC | CASSLPGVAGGGVGTQYF
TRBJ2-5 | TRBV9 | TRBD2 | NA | TGTGCCAGCAGCCCGAGTGGGACTAGCATAGAGACCCAGTACTTC | CASSPSGTSIETQYF
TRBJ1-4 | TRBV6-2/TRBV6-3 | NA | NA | TGTGCCAGCACCGACGCAACTAATGAAAAACTGTTTTTT | CASTDATNEKLFF
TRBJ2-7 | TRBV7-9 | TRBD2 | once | TGTGCCAGCACCCTAGCGGGGTCCTCCTACGAGCAGTACTTC | CASTLAGSSYEQYF
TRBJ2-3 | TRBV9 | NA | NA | TGTGCCAGCAGCGTAGCTCCCCAGCGTGAGGCAGATACGCAGTATTTT | CASSVAPQREADTQYF